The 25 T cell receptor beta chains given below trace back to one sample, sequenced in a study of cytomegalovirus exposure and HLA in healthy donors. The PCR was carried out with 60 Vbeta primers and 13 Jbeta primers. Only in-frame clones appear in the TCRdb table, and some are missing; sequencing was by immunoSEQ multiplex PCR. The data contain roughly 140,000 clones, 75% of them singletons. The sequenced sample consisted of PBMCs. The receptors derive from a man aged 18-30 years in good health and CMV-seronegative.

The CDR3 loop is CASIPSVRNYGYTF. The CDR3 region has the DNA TGTGCCAGCATTCCGTCGGTTAGAAACTATGGCTACACCTTC. This chain joins TRBV6-5 and TRBJ1-2; D call uncertain. The germline gives CDR1 MNHEY, CDR2 SVGAGI. Trimming took off 7 bases at V and 2 bases at J, with 14 bases between the two ends. The CDR3 length is 14 residues.

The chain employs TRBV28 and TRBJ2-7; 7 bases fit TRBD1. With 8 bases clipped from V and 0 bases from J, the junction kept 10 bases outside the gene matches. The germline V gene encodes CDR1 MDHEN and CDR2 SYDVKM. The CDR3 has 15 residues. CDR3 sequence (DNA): TGTGCCAGCTTACCGGGACAGATAAGCTCCTACGAGCAGTACTTC. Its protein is CASLPGQISSYEQYF. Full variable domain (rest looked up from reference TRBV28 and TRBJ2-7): DVKVTQSSRYLVKRTGEKVFLECVQDMDHENMFWYRQDPGLGLRLIYFSYDVKMKEKGDIPEGYSVSREKKERFSLILESASTNQTSMYLCASLPGQISSYEQYFGPGTRLTVT.

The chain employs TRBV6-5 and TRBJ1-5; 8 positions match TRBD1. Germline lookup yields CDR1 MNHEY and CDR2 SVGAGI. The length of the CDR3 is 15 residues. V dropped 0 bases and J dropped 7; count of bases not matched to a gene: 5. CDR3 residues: CASSYSGQGGQPQHF. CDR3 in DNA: TGTGCCAGCAGTTACTCTGGACAGGGCGGACAGCCCCAGCATTTT.

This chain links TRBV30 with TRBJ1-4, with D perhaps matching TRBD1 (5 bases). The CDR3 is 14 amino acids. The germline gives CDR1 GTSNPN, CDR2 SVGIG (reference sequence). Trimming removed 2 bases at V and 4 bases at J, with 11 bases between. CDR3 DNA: TGTGCCTGGAGTCGGGACTGGGGTAATGAAAAACTGTTTTTT. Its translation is CAWSRDWGNEKLFF. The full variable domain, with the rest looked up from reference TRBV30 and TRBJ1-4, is SQTIHQWPATLVQPVGSPLSLECTVEGTSNPNLYWYRQAAGRGLQLLFYSVGIGQISSEVPQNLSASRPQDRQFILSSKKLLLSDSGFYLCAWSRDWGNEKLFFGSGTQLSVL.

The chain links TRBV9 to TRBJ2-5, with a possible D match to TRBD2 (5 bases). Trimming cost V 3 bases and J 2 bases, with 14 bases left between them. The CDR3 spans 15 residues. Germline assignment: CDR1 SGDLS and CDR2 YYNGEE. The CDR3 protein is CASSGGSGRQETQYF. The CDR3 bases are TGTGCCAGCAGCGGAGGCTCGGGGAGACAAGAGACCCAGTACTTC. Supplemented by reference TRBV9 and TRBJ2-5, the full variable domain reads DSGVTQTPKHLITATGQRVTLRCSPRSGDLSVYWYQQSLDQGLQFLIQYYNGEERAKGNILERFSAQQFPDLHSELNLSSLELGDSALYFCASSGGSGRQETQYFGPGTRLLVL.

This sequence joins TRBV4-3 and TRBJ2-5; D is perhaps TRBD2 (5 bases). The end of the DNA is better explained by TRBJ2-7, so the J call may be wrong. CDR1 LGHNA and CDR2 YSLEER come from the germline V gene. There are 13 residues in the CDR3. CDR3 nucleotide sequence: TGCGCCAGCAGCCAAGATCCGGAGGACGAGCAGTACTTC. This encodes CASSQDPEDEQYF.

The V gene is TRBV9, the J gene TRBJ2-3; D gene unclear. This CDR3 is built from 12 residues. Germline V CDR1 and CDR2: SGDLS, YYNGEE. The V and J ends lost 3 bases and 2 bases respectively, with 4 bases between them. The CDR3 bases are TGTGCCAGCAGCGCCAACACAGATACGCAGTATTTT. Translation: CASSANTDTQYF.

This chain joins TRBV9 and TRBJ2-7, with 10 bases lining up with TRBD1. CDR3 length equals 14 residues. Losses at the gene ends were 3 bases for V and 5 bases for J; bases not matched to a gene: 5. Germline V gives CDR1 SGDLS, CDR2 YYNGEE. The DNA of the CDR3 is TGTGCCAGCAGCGGGGACAGGGGCTGGCACGAGCAGTACTTC. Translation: CASSGDRGWHEQYF.

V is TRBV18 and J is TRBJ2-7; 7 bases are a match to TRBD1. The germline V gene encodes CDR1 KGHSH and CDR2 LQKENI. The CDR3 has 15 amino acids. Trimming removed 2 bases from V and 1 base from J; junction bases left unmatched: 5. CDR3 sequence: CASSPGQGESYEQYF. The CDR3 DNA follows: TGTGCCAGCTCACCAGGGCAGGGGGAGTCCTACGAGCAGTACTTC.

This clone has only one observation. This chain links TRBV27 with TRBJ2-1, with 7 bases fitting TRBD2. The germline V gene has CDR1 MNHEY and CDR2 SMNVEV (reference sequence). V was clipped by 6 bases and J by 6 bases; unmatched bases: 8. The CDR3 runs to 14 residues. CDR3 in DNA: TGTGCCAGCAGCCCCGGACTAGTGGGCAATGAGCAGTTCTTC. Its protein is CASSPGLVGNEQFF.

The CDR3 region has the DNA TGTGCCAGCAGCGGGGGACTAGCGGGATGGGAGCAGTTCTTC. This encodes CASSGGLAGWEQFF. The rearrangement uses TRBV11-2 and TRBJ2-1, with 13 positions matching TRBD2. In germline, CDR1 is SGHAT, CDR2 FQNNGV. There are 14 residues in the CDR3. The J segment lost 10 bases and the V segment lost 5 bases, leaving 5 bases of the junction unmatched.

This CDR3 reads CASSSDPGQETQYF. CDR3 bases: TGTGCCAGCAGTTCAGACCCGGGTCAAGAGACCCAGTACTTC. V is TRBV28 and J is TRBJ2-5, with D unclear. Germline values: CDR1 MDHEN, CDR2 SYDVKM. With 4 bases removed from V and 2 bases from J, the gap between germline ends came to 11 bases. The CDR3 has 14 amino acids.

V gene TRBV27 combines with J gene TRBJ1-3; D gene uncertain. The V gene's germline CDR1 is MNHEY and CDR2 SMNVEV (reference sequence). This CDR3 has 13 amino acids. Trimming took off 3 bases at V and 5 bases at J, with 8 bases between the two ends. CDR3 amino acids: CASSLRVRNTIYF. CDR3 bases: TGTGCCAGCAGTTTGAGGGTGAGAAACACCATATATTTT.

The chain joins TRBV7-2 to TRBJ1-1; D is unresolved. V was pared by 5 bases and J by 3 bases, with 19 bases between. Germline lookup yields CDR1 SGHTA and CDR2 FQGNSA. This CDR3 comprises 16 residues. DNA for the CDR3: TGTGCCAGCAGCCCGCTGAAGGGCAGGACTTACACTGAAGCTTTCTTT. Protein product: CASSPLKGRTYTEAFF.

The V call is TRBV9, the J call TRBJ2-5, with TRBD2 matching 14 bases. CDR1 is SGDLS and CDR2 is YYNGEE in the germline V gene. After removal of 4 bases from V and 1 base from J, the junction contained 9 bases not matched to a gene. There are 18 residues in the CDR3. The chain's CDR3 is CASSHGTSGSLTQETQYF. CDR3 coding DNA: TGTGCCAGCAGCCATGGGACTAGCGGGAGTCTAACCCAAGAGACCCAGTACTTC.

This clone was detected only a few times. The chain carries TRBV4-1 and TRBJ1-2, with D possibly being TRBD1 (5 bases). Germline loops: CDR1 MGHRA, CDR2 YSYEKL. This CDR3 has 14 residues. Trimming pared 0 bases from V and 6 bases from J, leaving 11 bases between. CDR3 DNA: TGCGCCAGCAGCCAAGATCGGGCGGGGGATGGCTACACCTTC. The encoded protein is CASSQDRAGDGYTF.

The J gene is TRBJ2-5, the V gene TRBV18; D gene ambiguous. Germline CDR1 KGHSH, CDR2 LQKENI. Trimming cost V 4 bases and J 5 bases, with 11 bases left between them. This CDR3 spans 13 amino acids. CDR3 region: CASSRGTGETQYF. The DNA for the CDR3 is TGTGCCAGCTCACGAGGAACTGGGGAGACCCAGTACTTC.

The CDR3 here is CASSGRRAPNTEAFF. In DNA, the CDR3 is TGTGCCAGTAGTGGGAGACGGGCCCCGAACACTGAAGCTTTCTTT. This chain links TRBV19 with TRBJ1-1; D is unclear. Trimming pared 5 bases from V and 1 base from J, leaving 14 bases between. The CDR3 totals 15 residues. Germline loops: CDR1 LNHDA, CDR2 SQIVND (reference sequence).

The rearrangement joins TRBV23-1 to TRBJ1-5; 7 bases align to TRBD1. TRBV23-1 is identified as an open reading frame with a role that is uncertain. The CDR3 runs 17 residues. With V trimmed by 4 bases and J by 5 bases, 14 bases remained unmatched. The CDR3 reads CASSPVGGRQGDQPQHF. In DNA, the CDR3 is TGCGCCAGCAGTCCCGTGGGGGGACGACAGGGCGATCAGCCCCAGCATTTT.

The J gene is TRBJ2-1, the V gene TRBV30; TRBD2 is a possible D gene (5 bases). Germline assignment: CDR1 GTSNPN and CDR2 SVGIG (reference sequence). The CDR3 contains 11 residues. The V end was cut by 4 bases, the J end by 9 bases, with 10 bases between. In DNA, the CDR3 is TGTGCCTGGACTAGCTCGGTTGAGCAGTTCTTC. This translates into CAWTSSVEQFF.

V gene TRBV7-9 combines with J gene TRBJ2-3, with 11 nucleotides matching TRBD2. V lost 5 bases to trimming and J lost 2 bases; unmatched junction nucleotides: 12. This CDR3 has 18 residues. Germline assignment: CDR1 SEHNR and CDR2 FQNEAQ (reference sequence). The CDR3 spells CASSPSWTSGRHTDTQYF. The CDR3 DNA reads TGTGCCAGCAGCCCTAGCTGGACTAGCGGGCGACACACAGATACGCAGTATTTT.

CDR3 sequence (DNA): TGCGCCAGCAGTGGAGCGGGAGGGCCCGTGGCAGATACGCAGTATTTT. Translating gives CASSGAGGPVADTQYF. This chain connects TRBV10-2 to TRBJ2-3; 10 bases line up with TRBD2. CDR1 and CDR2 (germline): WSHSY, SAAADI. With 4 bases clipped from V and 4 bases from J, the junction kept 8 bases outside the gene matches. The CDR3 has 16 residues.

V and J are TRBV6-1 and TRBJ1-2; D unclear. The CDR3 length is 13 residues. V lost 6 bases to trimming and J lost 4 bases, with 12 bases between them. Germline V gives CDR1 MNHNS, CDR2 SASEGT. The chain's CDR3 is CASRVGPRYGYTF. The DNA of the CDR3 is TGTGCCAGCAGGGTTGGCCCCCGCTATGGCTACACCTTC.

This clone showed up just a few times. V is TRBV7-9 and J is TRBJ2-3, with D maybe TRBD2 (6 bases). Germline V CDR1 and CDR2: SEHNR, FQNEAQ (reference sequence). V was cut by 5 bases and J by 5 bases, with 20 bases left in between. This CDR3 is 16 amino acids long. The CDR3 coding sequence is TGTGCCAGCAGCCCCCGGGAGAAGGTGAGGGGAGATACGCAGTATTTT. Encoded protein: CASSPREKVRGDTQYF.

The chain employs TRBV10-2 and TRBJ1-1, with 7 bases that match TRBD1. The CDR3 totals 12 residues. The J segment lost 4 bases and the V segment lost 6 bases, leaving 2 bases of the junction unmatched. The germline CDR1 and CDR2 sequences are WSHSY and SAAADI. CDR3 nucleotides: TGCGCCAGCAGAACAGGGGTCACTGAAGCTTTCTTT. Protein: CASRTGVTEAFF.